Sequencing of this T cell receptor (beta chain) was carried out in a study of T cells in Graves' hyperthyroidism and ophthalmopathy. There were TCR beta CDR3 regions amplified from RNA transcripts. TCR CDR3 underwent first-round RT-PCR with the HTBI primer set. TCRdb called the multiplex PCR reads again in MiXCR, with one record for every CDR3 protein. The sample contains some 770,000 distinct CDR3 sequences, 16% of which appear only once. V was clipped by 4 bases and J by 8 bases; unmatched bases: 4. The CDR3 consists of 15 residues. Germline assignment: CDR1 LGHDT and CDR2 YNNKEL (reference sequence). Details on this clonotype: As yet, its antigen is unknown.

Study conclusions and caveats: Separation of ophthalmopathy from stable hyperthyroidism was achieved by a 13 V-J model.

This sequence joins TRBV3-1 and TRBJ2-1, with 14 bases aligning to TRBD2. Sequencing input: blood. The TCR sequence derives from a man in his late teens or twenties with Graves' hyperthyroidism. The CDR3 region has the DNA TGTGCCAGCAGCCCGGGACTAGCGGGAGTTTATGAGCAGTTCTTC. It codes for CASSPGLAGVYEQFF.